Detailed here is one T cell receptor beta chain. The data are from a study of molecular identifiers for immune sequencing clone quantification. V shed 3 bases, J shed 1 base, and the junction held 10 bases outside the gene matches. Germline CDR1 is LGHNT and CDR2 is FRNRAP. This CDR3 region has 17 residues. TCR libraries were built in bulk with a published protocol and specific TCR primers. MiXCR, applied by TCRdb to the PCR reads, yields one record per CDR3 protein. The sample holds about 640,000 distinct CDR3 sequences, just under 20% seen once. The chain uses TRBV12-5 and TRBJ2-3; 7 positions agree with TRBD1. The source is a human donor in good health. Some libraries in this study had Jurkat cell RNA spiked in. Input material: naive CD8+ T cells from blood, with Jurkat cell RNA spiked in. Sample subset: FACS-sorted CD8+CD4-CCR7+CD45RA+ naive T cells. The CDR3 region has the DNA TGTGCTAGTGGTTTACTACCCGACAGGGATGGCACAGATACGCAGTATTTT. It translates to CASGLLPDRDGTDTQYF. The full variable domain, completed using reference TRBV12-5 and TRBJ2-3, is DARVTQTPRHKVTEMGQEVTMRCQPILGHNTVFWYRQTMMQGLELLAYFRNRAPLDDSGMPKDRFSAEMPDATLATLKIQPSEPRDSAVYFCASGLLPDRDGTDTQYFGPGTRLTVL.